This TCR beta chain was captured in a study of T-cell reconstitution after alpha-beta-depleted transplantation in children. Trimming stripped 5 bases from V and 7 bases from J, with 14 bases between. The CDR3 spans 13 residues. Germline V gives CDR1 SGHAT, CDR2 FQNNGV. To note about this clonotype: The target antigen is unknown.

Study conclusions and caveats: Surviving recipient T cells and thymic progenitors produced the high day-60 TCRbeta diversity seen in some patients. A year had passed since transplant, and T-cell counts and diversity by then came mostly from newly produced T cells. Alpha-beta T cells present about two months after transplant were reported to originate from several hundred expanded graft clones.

Preparation of the TCRbeta library involved a method that used unique molecular identifiers. TCRdb called the PCR reads again in MiXCR, with one record for every CDR3 protein. The table has 400,000 to 550,000 distinct CDR3 sequences, 10% seen once; the top ten hold about 2%. The source of this sequence is a child aged 2 to 9 with inherited bone marrow failure, due to receive a stem cell transplant. This sample comprised PBMCs, obtained before TCRalphabeta/CD19-depleted stem cell transplant. J is TRBJ1-1 and V is TRBV11-2; the D gene is possibly TRBD1 (6 bases). CDR3 bases: TGTGCCAGCAGCCACGGGACACCATTTGAAGCTTTCTTT. Amino acids: CASSHGTPFEAFF.